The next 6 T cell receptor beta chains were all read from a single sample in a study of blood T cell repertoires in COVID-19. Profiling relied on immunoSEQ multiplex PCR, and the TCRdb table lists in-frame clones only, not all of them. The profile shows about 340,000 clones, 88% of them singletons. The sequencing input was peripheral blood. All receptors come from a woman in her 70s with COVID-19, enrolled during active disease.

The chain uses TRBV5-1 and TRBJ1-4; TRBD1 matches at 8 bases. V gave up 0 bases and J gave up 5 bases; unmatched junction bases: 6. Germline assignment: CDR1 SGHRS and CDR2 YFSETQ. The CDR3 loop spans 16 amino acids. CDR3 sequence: CASSLEPQGENEKLFF. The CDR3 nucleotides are TGCGCCAGCAGCTTGGAACCACAGGGGGAGAATGAAAAACTGTTTTTT.

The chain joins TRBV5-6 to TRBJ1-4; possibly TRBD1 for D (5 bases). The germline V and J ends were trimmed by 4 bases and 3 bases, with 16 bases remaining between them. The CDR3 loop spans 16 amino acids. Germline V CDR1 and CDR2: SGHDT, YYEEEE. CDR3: CASSLEGAGANEKLFF. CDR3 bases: TGTGCCAGCAGCCTAGAAGGGGCTGGCGCTAATGAAAAACTGTTTTTT.

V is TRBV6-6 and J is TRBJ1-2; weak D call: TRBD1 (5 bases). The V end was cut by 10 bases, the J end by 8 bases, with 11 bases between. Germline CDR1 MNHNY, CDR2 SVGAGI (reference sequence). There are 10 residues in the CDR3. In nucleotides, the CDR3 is TGTGCCACCGTTGGGGCCGGCTACACCTTC. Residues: CATVGAGYTF.

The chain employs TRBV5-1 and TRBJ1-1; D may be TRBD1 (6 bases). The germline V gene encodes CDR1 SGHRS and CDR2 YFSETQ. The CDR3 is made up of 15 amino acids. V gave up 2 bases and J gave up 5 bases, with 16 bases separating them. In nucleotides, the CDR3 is TGCGCCAGCAGCTTACAGGGCAGGGTAAATACTGAAGCTTTCTTT. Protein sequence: CASSLQGRVNTEAFF.

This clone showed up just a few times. The CDR3: CASHSLGPQHF. CDR3 sequence (DNA): TGTGCAAGTCACTCGCTAGGGCCCCAGCATTTT. The chain uses TRBV12-2 and TRBJ1-5. TRBV12-2 is an annotated pseudogene. This CDR3 is built from 11 residues.

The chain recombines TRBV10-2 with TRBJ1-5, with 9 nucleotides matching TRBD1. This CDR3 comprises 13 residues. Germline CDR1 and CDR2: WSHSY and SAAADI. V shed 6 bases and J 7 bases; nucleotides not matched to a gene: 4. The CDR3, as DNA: TGCGCCAGCAGCTTGGGACAGGGACAGCCCCAGCATTTT. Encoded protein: CASSLGQGQPQHF.